The T cell receptor (beta chain) described here comes from a study of blood T cell repertoires in COVID-19. Method: immunoSEQ multiplex PCR; TCRdb's copy keeps in-frame clones and lacks some. The sample includes a few hundred thousand clones, about 89% of them seen just once. The CDR3 sequence is 16 residues long. The V gene end was trimmed by 0 bases and the J gene end by 9 bases; junction bases not matched to a gene: 8. Germline V CDR1 and CDR2: MNHEY, SVGAGI. The source of this sequence is a woman in her 30s with COVID-19, enrolled during active disease. The gene calls are TRBV6-5 and TRBJ2-2; 9 bases align to TRBD2. Sequenced input: peripheral blood. The CDR3 bases are TGTGCCAGCAGTTACTCGGTCGGCGGGGGGGCTAGGGAGCTGTTTTTT. This gives the protein CASSYSVGGGARELFF.